These 14 T cell receptor beta chains were all obtained from the same sample, sequenced in a study of blood T cell repertoires in COVID-19. Profiling relied on immunoSEQ multiplex PCR, and the TCRdb table lists in-frame clones only, not all of them. The sample has 150,000 to 200,000 clones, 80% to 90% seen once. Sequenced material: peripheral blood. The receptor source for this set is an elderly woman with COVID-19, enrolled during active disease.

The CDR3 DNA sequence: TGCAGCGTTGACCTGGACAGGGTCGCTGATACGCAGTATTTT. This gives the protein CSVDLDRVADTQYF. The V and J genes are TRBV29-1 and TRBJ2-3; TRBD1 matches 8 bases. The CDR3 runs to 14 residues. CDR1 is SQVTM and CDR2 is ANQGSEA in the germline V gene. With 3 bases clipped from V and 6 bases from J, the junction kept 8 bases outside the gene matches.

The V gene is TRBV6-1, the J gene TRBJ1-4; a possible D gene is TRBD1 (6 bases). Trimming took off 2 bases at V and 5 bases at J, with 21 bases between the two ends. The V gene's germline CDR1 is MNHNS and CDR2 SASEGT. There are 18 residues in the CDR3. CDR3 nucleotides: TGTGCCAGCAGTGAACGGACAGCGATAGTTCAACCGAATGAAAAACTGTTTTTT. Its protein is CASSERTAIVQPNEKLFF.

This clone was counted a few times. The gene calls are TRBV19 and TRBJ1-1; D unresolved. The ends were cut back, 5 bases at V and 0 bases at J, with 7 bases in the middle. Germline-derived CDR1 and CDR2 are LNHDA and SQIVND (reference sequence). CDR3 length: 13 residues. This CDR3 reads CASSATVNTEAFF. The CDR3 bases are TGTGCCAGTAGTGCAACAGTGAACACTGAAGCTTTCTTT. The full variable domain, rest sourced from reference TRBV19 and TRBJ1-1, is DGGITQSPKYLFRKEGQNVTLSCEQNLNHDAMYWYRQDPGQGLRLIYYSQIVNDFQKGDIAEGYSVSREKKESFPLTVTSAQKNPTAFYLCASSATVNTEAFFGQGTRLTVV.

The chain combines TRBV6-2 or TRBV6-3 with TRBJ1-5; D uncertain. The germline V gene has CDR1 MNHEY and CDR2 SVGEGT. V was trimmed by 4 bases and J by 3 bases, leaving 10 bases between them. The CDR3 covers 14 residues. Here the CDR3 reads CASSLPGYNQPQHF. Written as DNA, the CDR3 is TGTGCCAGCAGTTTGCCAGGTTACAATCAGCCCCAGCATTTT.

The V call is TRBV6-2 or TRBV6-3, the J call TRBJ2-7, with D possibly TRBD1 on 5 matching bases. Deletions cut 6 bases from V and 2 bases from J, with 8 bases between. CDR1 and CDR2 (germline): MNHEY, SVGEGT. This CDR3 spans 12 amino acids. The CDR3: CASSPRAYEQYF. The CDR3 nucleotides read TGTGCCAGCAGCCCCAGGGCCTACGAGCAGTACTTC.

The sample holds a few counts of this clone. This chain uses TRBV25-1 with TRBJ1-5; 8 bases are shared with TRBD1. Trimming cost V 6 bases and J 5 bases; bases outside gene matches: 3. Germline assignment: CDR1 MGHDK and CDR2 SYGVNS. This CDR3 is built from 13 residues. The CDR3 sequence: CASRDRVDQPQHF. The CDR3 nucleotides are TGTGCCAGCAGGGACAGGGTGGATCAGCCCCAGCATTTT.

This clone has a handful of counts. The chain uses TRBV4-3 and TRBJ1-2, with D perhaps matching TRBD1 (6 bases). V shed 1 base and J shed 4 bases, with 10 bases lying between them. CDR1 and CDR2 from the germline V gene are LGHNA and YSLEER. This CDR3 is built from 14 residues. CDR3: CASSQGGGSYGYTF. CDR3 sequence (DNA): TGCGCCAGCAGCCAAGGGGGGGGCTCCTATGGCTACACCTTC.

This clone appeared a few times. This rearrangement joins TRBV27 to TRBJ1-5; possibly TRBD1 for D (6 bases). CDR1 and CDR2 from the germline V gene are MNHEY and SMNVEV (reference sequence). V lost 5 bases to trimming and J lost 4 bases, with 9 bases between them. The CDR3 length is 13 residues. CDR3 sequence (DNA): TGTGCCAGCAGTCGAGGACAGAATCAGCCCCAGCATTTT. Residues: CASSRGQNQPQHF.

The chain employs TRBV7-8 and TRBJ2-3, with 14 bases lining up with TRBD2. The CDR3 extends over 17 amino acids. V was clipped by 6 bases and J by 3 bases; unmatched bases: 8. Germline lookup yields CDR1 SGHVS and CDR2 FQNEAQ. The CDR3 here is CASRLGTSGSGTDTQYF. In nucleotides, the CDR3 is TGTGCCAGCAGACTCGGGACTAGCGGGAGTGGAACAGATACGCAGTATTTT.

The rearrangement uses TRBV4-1 and TRBJ2-5; 10 bases agree with TRBD2. V lost 4 bases, J lost 5 bases, and 10 bases stayed unmatched. The germline CDR1 and CDR2 sequences are MGHRA and YSYEKL. The CDR3 contains 16 residues. The CDR3 DNA is TGCGCCAGCAGCCTCAACCCGGCTAGCGGGGGTGAGACCCAGTACTTC. It codes for CASSLNPASGGETQYF.

V is TRBV28 and J is TRBJ2-7; no reliable D call. Per the germline V gene, CDR1 is MDHEN and CDR2 is SYDVKM. V shed 5 bases and J shed 2 bases, with 13 bases lying between them. The CDR3 consists of 14 residues. The CDR3 region has the DNA TGTGCCAGCAGTCTATCTGGAGCAGCCTACGAGCAGTACTTC. Amino acid sequence: CASSLSGAAYEQYF.

The J gene is TRBJ2-3, the V gene TRBV20-1; TRBD2 matches 7 bases. Germline CDR1 is DFQATT and CDR2 is SNEGSKA (reference sequence). The CDR3 covers 13 residues. V was pared by 3 bases and J by 5 bases, with 5 bases of the junction left unmatched. The CDR3 region is CSASYLAGDTQYF. DNA for the CDR3: TGCAGTGCTAGTTACTTAGCGGGAGATACGCAGTATTTT.

Of note for this clone: A much larger clonotype is one base distant, so this may be a read error. The genes are TRBV5-6 and TRBJ1-6; possible D gene TRBD1, 6 bases. The germline gives CDR1 SGHDT, CDR2 YYEEEE. The CDR3 loop spans 15 amino acids. Trimming stripped 2 bases from V and 3 bases from J, with 9 bases between. CDR3 sequence: CASSFYRVYNSPLHF. CDR3 bases: TGTGCCAGCAGCTTTTACAGGGTCTATAATTCACCCCTCCACTTT.

The chain carries TRBV5-1 and TRBJ2-7; 8 bases line up with TRBD2. The CDR3 sequence is 15 residues long. Germline assignment: CDR1 SGHRS and CDR2 YFSETQ. Trimming took 0 bases from V and 5 from J; bases not matched to a gene: 7. CDR3: CASSLGISGMDEQYF. The CDR3 region has the DNA TGCGCCAGCAGCTTGGGTATTAGCGGGATGGACGAGCAGTACTTC.